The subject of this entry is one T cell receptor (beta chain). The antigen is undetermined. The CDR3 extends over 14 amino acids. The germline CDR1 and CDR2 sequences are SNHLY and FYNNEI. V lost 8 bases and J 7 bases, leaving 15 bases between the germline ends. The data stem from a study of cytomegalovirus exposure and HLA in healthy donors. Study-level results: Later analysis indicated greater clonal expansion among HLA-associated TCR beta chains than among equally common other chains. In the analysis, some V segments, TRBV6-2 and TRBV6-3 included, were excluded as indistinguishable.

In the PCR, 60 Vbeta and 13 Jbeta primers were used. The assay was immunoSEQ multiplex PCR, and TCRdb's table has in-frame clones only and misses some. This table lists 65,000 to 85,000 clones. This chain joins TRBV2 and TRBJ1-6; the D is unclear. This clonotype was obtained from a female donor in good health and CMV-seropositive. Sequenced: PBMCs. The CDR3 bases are TGTGCCAGCCGGGGAGACACACGAAATTCACCCCTCCACTTT. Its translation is CASRGDTRNSPLHF.